This T cell receptor (beta chain) stems from a study of shared clonotypes between healthy human individuals. This clone was seen only once. What it recognizes is unknown. At one end, the junction sequence differs from germline, possibly due to a read error. Study findings and constraints: Relative to memory subsets, naive subsets generally showed larger estimated richness.

Germline V gene sequence: CDR1 SGHTS, CDR2 YDEGEE. There are 14 residues in the CDR3. The table came from immunoSEQ multiplex PCR; TCRdb's copy has only in-frame clones and leaves some out. The sample consists of around 2.5 million clones, under 95% of them appearing once. The sample taken for sequencing was naive CD4+ T cells from PBMCs. Subset in this sample: CD45RA+ positively selected. The chain uses TRBV5-8 and TRBJ1-5, with D hard to call. The TCR was taken from a man aged 18 to 30 in good health. Some clones in this sample may be carry-over from other donors' samples. CDR3 in amino acids: CASSPPLSSVLRNF. DNA of the CDR3: TGTGCCAGCAGCCCACCCCTTTCCTCTGTATTAAGGAATTTT.